The next 28 T cell receptor beta chains were all read from a single sample in a study of OX40 agonist ivuxolimab in advanced cancers. The protocol was immunoSEQ multiplex PCR, while the TCRdb copy is restricted to in-frame clones and leaves out a portion. The sample consists of 55,000 to 70,000 clones, 86% of them appearing once. Specimen: CD4+ or CD8+ T cells sorted from blood, collected in a trial of the OX40 agonist ivuxolimab. The receptors were sampled from an adult with an advanced solid tumor such as melanoma, head and neck, liver or kidney cancer.

V and J are TRBV2 and TRBJ2-5; TRBD2 is a possible D gene (6 bases). V lost 7 bases, J lost 2 bases, and 14 bases lay in between. Germline V gene sequence: CDR1 SNHLY, CDR2 FYNNEI. The CDR3 is made up of 14 amino acids. The CDR3 sequence: CASIEGTVQETQYF. The CDR3 nucleotides are TGTGCCAGCATCGAAGGGACTGTGCAAGAGACCCAGTACTTC.

The V gene is TRBV15, the J gene TRBJ1-2, with D tentatively TRBD1 (6 bases). This CDR3 has 14 amino acids. Trimming shortened V by 1 base and J by 5 bases, and 11 bases separated the two germline ends. Germline values: CDR1 LNHNV, CDR2 YYDKDF (reference sequence). The CDR3 region is CATSRGGGGYGYTF. DNA of the CDR3: TGTGCCACCAGCAGAGGGGGAGGGGGATATGGCTACACCTTC. Combining the CDR3 with reference TRBV15 and TRBJ1-2 gives the whole variable domain DAMVIQNPRYQVTQFGKPVTLSCSQTLNHNVMYWYQQKSSQAPKLLFHYYDKDFNNEADTPDNFQSRRPNTSFCFLDIRSPGLGDTAMYLCATSRGGGGYGYTFGSGTRLTVV.

This chain uses TRBV4-3 with TRBJ2-6; 7 nucleotides line up with TRBD2. Germline values: CDR1 LGHNA, CDR2 YSLEER. V was clipped by 1 base and J by 0 bases; unmatched bases: 6. The CDR3 spans 18 residues. In DNA form, the CDR3 reads TGCGCCAGCAGCCAAGGGGCCGGGGGGAACTCTGGGGCCAACGTCCTGACTTTC. This sequence encodes CASSQGAGGNSGANVLTF.

V is TRBV10-3 and J is TRBJ1-4; TRBD1 is a possible D gene (5 bases). The CDR3 totals 14 residues. Germline CDR1 reads ENHRY; CDR2 reads SYGVKD. Between the trimmed V and J ends, which lost 6 bases and 8 bases, there was a span of 16 bases. CDR3 sequence: CAISGTPNGEKLFF. In nucleotides, the CDR3 is TGTGCCATCAGCGGGACTCCTAATGGGGAAAAACTGTTTTTT.

This clone is a singleton in its sample. The chain carries TRBV28 and TRBJ2-7, with TRBD1 matching over 7 bases. J lost 2 bases, V lost 6 bases, and 4 bases had no gene match. From germline, CDR1 is MDHEN and CDR2 SYDVKM. The CDR3 has 13 residues. The CDR3 DNA reads TGTGCCAGCAGCCGGGACAGTGCCTACGAGCAGTACTTC. This gives the protein CASSRDSAYEQYF.

This chain connects TRBV4-2 to TRBJ2-2; 12 bases are a match to TRBD2. Germline CDR1 LGHNA, CDR2 YNFKEQ. Unmatched junction bases numbered 5, after V lost 4 bases and J lost 8 bases. This CDR3 is 15 amino acids long. Here the CDR3 DNA reads TGTGCCAGCAGCCCGACTAGCGGGGGTTCGGGGGAGCTGTTTTTT. This codes for CASSPTSGGSGELFF.

V is TRBV28 and J is TRBJ1-5; D is unresolved. The CDR3 is 12 residues long. Germline V gene sequence: CDR1 MDHEN, CDR2 SYDVKM. Trimming pared 7 bases from V and 7 bases from J, leaving 11 bases between. CDR3 in amino acids: CASKEGRQPQHF. Here the CDR3 DNA reads TGTGCCAGCAAGGAAGGAAGGCAGCCCCAGCATTTT.

The chain is built from TRBV28 and TRBJ2-5; tentatively, D is TRBD1 or TRBD2 (6 bases each). Matching the DNA end better, TRBJ2-7 makes the J call doubtful. The CDR3 contains 19 residues. Germline V lookup: CDR1 MDHEN, CDR2 SYDVKM. In DNA, the CDR3 is TGTGCCAGCAGGCGGCGAAGGGGGGTACCGAACCGTAGGTTCTACGAGCAGTACTTC. Translating it yields CASRRRRGVPNRRFYEQYF.

The CDR3 nucleotides are TGTGCCACCAGCAGAGGAATAGCGGGGGGACAAGAGACCCAGTACTTC. Residues: CATSRGIAGGQETQYF. The V and J genes are TRBV15 and TRBJ2-5; 10 bases fit TRBD2. This CDR3 spans 16 amino acids. Trimming at V came to 1 base and at J to 2 bases, leaving 4 bases not matched to a gene. Germline CDR1 LNHNV, CDR2 YYDKDF (reference sequence).

This clone has a single count. The chain uses TRBV27 and TRBJ2-1; TRBD2 aligns across 13 bases. The J segment lost 7 bases and the V segment lost 4 bases, leaving 4 bases of the junction unmatched. Germline lookup yields CDR1 MNHEY and CDR2 SMNVEV (reference sequence). The CDR3 has 15 residues. The CDR3 DNA sequence: TGTGCCAGCAGTTCACTAGCGGGGGGGCCGAATGAGCAGTTCTTC. Its translation is CASSSLAGGPNEQFF.

The chain links TRBV5-1 to TRBJ2-1; 10 bases agree with TRBD1. The CDR3 spans 15 residues. V dropped 4 bases and J dropped 0; count of bases not matched to a gene: 1. Germline CDR1 reads SGHRS; CDR2 reads YFSETQ. CDR3 coding DNA: TGCGCCAGCAGCCGGGACAGGGGCTCCTACAATGAGCAGTTCTTC. Protein: CASSRDRGSYNEQFF. Drawing the rest from reference TRBV5-1 and TRBJ2-1, the complete variable domain is KAGVTQTPRYLIKTRGQQVTLSCSPISGHRSVSWYQQTPGQGLQFLFEYFSETQRNKGNFPGRFSGRQFSNSRSEMNVSTLELGDSALYLCASSRDRGSYNEQFFGPGTRLTVL.

The chain links TRBV7-8 to TRBJ1-1; D is perhaps TRBD1 (5 bases). This CDR3 region has 13 residues. V was trimmed by 1 base and J by 6 bases, leaving 9 bases between them. CDR1 and CDR2 from the germline V gene are SGHVS and FQNEAQ. The CDR3 spells CASSLVKGSEAFF. The CDR3, as DNA: TGTGCCAGCAGCTTAGTGAAGGGGTCTGAAGCTTTCTTT.

This chain uses TRBV18 with TRBJ2-1, with 9 nucleotides matching TRBD1. This CDR3 region has 14 residues. V was clipped by 4 bases and J by 5 bases; unmatched bases: 3. Germline CDR1 KGHSH, CDR2 LQKENI. DNA of the CDR3: TGTGCCAGCTCACTGGACAGGGGTAACAATGAGCAGTTCTTC. It translates to CASSLDRGNNEQFF.

In this sample, this clone turned up once. The rearrangement uses TRBV7-6 and TRBJ2-1; D may be TRBD1 (6 bases). The CDR3 consists of 15 residues. The V gene lost 3 bases and the J gene lost 8 bases, with 17 bases spanning the gap. Per the germline V gene, CDR1 is SGHVS and CDR2 is FNYEAQ. The CDR3 bases are TGTGCCAGCAGCTTCGCCCAGGGGCGGGTGCATGAGCAGTTCTTC. Translation: CASSFAQGRVHEQFF.

The chain uses TRBV11-3 and TRBJ2-5; 11 nucleotides line up with TRBD1. The junction had 7 bases not matched to a gene; V was cut back by 1 base and J by 0 bases. The CDR3 runs 18 residues. Germline V lookup: CDR1 SGHNT, CDR2 YENEEA. The CDR3 loop reads CASSLGTGGSNYQETQYF. The CDR3 nucleotides are TGTGCCAGCAGCTTAGGGACAGGGGGCTCGAACTACCAAGAGACCCAGTACTTC.

This rearrangement joins TRBV6-5 to TRBJ2-3, with no clear D. V lost 6 bases and J lost 6, with 19 bases in between. CDR3 size: 15 residues. Germline CDR1 reads MNHEY; CDR2 reads SVGAGI. The CDR3 DNA follows: TGTGCCAGCAGCCCTGGGCGCGGAGAACGGGATACGCAGTATTTT. This gives the protein CASSPGRGERDTQYF.

The gene calls are TRBV6-1 and TRBJ2-7, with 8 nucleotides matching TRBD1. The CDR3 is 13 amino acids. V lost 8 bases and J lost 3; bases outside the gene matches: 6. Germline CDR1 and CDR2: MNHNS and SASEGT. This CDR3 is CASFMGQDYEQYF. CDR3 coding DNA: TGTGCCAGCTTCATGGGACAGGACTACGAGCAGTACTTC.

The rearrangement joins TRBV28 to TRBJ2-7; D gene unclear. With 6 bases removed from V and 3 bases from J, the gap between germline ends came to 12 bases. Per germline, CDR1 MDHEN and CDR2 SYDVKM. There are 13 residues in the CDR3. CDR3 sequence reads: CASRPGPRYEQYF. The CDR3 bases are TGTGCCAGCAGACCCGGACCGCGCTACGAGCAGTACTTC.

A single count supports this clone. This rearrangement joins TRBV11-2 to TRBJ1-1; a weak D match, TRBD1 (5 bases). V was shortened by 1 base and J by 9 bases, with 15 bases between the two germline ends. Germline CDR1 SGHAT, CDR2 FQNNGV. This CDR3 has 14 residues. The chain's CDR3 is CASSLVAGLAQAFF. DNA for the CDR3: TGTGCCAGCAGCTTAGTTGCGGGACTGGCACAAGCTTTCTTT.

The rearrangement uses TRBV7-3 and TRBJ2-3; D not resolved. Trimming pared 3 bases from V and 2 bases from J, leaving 9 bases between. The germline V gene encodes CDR1 SGHTA and CDR2 FQGTGA. The CDR3 runs 14 residues. The CDR3 spells CASSLNGDTDTQYF. The CDR3 DNA reads as TGTGCCAGCAGCTTGAACGGCGACACAGATACGCAGTATTTT.

This sequence joins TRBV4-2 and TRBJ2-1; 14 positions agree with TRBD2. The length of the CDR3 is 19 residues. The ends lost 4 bases at V and 0 bases at J; junction bases unmatched: 8. CDR1 is LGHNA, CDR2 YNFKEQ, per germline. This chain's CDR3 is CASSPVQTSGGASYNEQFF. As DNA, the CDR3 is TGTGCCAGCAGCCCCGTTCAGACTAGCGGGGGGGCCTCCTACAATGAGCAGTTCTTC.

J is TRBJ2-4 and V is TRBV6-5; D is uncertain. The CDR3 is 12 residues long. V was cut by 7 bases and J by 6 bases, with 10 bases left in between. Germline V gene data show CDR1 as MNHEY and CDR2 as SVGAGI. DNA of the CDR3: TGTGCCAGCACACATGATGTAAACATTCAGTACTTC. It is translated as CASTHDVNIQYF.

The V call is TRBV4-1, the J call TRBJ2-7; 7 nucleotides match TRBD1. V gave up 5 bases and J gave up 4 bases; unmatched junction bases: 5. This CDR3 is 13 amino acids long. CDR1 is MGHRA, CDR2 YSYEKL, per germline. CDR3 nucleotides: TGCGCCAGCAGCGGGGGACAGACTTACGAGCAGTACTTC. It specifies CASSGGQTYEQYF.

CDR3 DNA: TGTGCCAGCAGCGACAGGGTGGGGACAGGGGACGTAACGGAGCGTTTCGGGGAGCTGTTTTTT. Amino acids: CASSDRVGTGDVTERFGELFF. This chain connects TRBV9 to TRBJ2-2, with 10 bases aligning to TRBD1. Germline values: CDR1 SGDLS, CDR2 YYNGEE. The CDR3 length is 21 residues. The V and J ends lost 3 bases and 7 bases, in that order; junction bases with no gene match: 24.

The chain recombines TRBV19 with TRBJ2-3, with TRBD2 matching 8 bases. The germline gives CDR1 LNHDA, CDR2 SQIVND (reference sequence). Losses at the gene ends were 3 bases for V and 0 bases for J; bases not matched to a gene: 5. CDR3 size: 16 residues. The CDR3 region has the DNA TGTGCCAGTAGTATTAAAACTAGCGGAAGCACAGATACGCAGTATTTT. Amino acids: CASSIKTSGSTDTQYF. The full variable domain, with the rest looked up from reference TRBV19 and TRBJ2-3, is DGGITQSPKYLFRKEGQNVTLSCEQNLNHDAMYWYRQDPGQGLRLIYYSQIVNDFQKGDIAEGYSVSREKKESFPLTVTSAQKNPTAFYLCASSIKTSGSTDTQYFGPGTRLTVL.

As concerns this clone: One end of the junction does not line up with germline, which may come from a read error. Different DNA sequences within this sample yield the same CDR3. This chain uses TRBV7-8 with TRBJ2-7; D might be TRBD2 (7 bases). Germline V gives CDR1 SGHVS, CDR2 FQNEAQ. There are 16 residues in the CDR3. CDR3 sequence (DNA): TGTGCTAGCAGCTTAGGGGGAGGGCGGGGGTCCTACGAGCAGTACTTC. It is translated as CASSLGGGRGSYEQYF.

The rearrangement joins TRBV27 to TRBJ1-6, with D hard to call. The length of the CDR3 is 17 residues. Germline values: CDR1 MNHEY, CDR2 SMNVEV (reference sequence). Trimming took 3 bases from V and 0 from J, leaving 12 bases between them. This chain's CDR3 is CASSFSGKSSYNSPLHF. In DNA, the CDR3 is TGTGCCAGCAGTTTTTCTGGGAAGAGCTCCTATAATTCACCCCTCCACTTT.

This clone came up a few times. J is TRBJ2-5 and V is TRBV28; D possibly corresponds to TRBD1 (6 bases). The length of the CDR3 is 14 residues. Trimming left V 8 bases short and J 7 bases short, with 20 bases between. Germline V gene lookup returns CDR1 MDHEN and CDR2 SYDVKM. Here the CDR3 reads CASLLPGQEGTQYF. The CDR3 DNA follows: TGTGCCAGCCTTCTTCCGGGACAAGAGGGGACCCAGTACTTC.